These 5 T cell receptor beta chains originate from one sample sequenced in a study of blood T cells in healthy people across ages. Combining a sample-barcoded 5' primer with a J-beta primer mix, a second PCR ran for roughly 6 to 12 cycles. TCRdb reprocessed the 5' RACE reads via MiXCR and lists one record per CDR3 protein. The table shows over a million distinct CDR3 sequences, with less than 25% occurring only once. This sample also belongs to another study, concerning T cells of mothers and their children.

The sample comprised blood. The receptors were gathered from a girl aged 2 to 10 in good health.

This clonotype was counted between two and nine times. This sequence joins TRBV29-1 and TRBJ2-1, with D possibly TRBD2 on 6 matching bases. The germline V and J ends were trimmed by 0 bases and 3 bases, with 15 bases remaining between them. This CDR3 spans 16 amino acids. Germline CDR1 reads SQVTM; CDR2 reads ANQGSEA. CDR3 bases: TGCAGCGTTGAAGATCATCGGGCGCGGGACTACAATGAGCAGTTCTTC. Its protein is CSVEDHRARDYNEQFF.

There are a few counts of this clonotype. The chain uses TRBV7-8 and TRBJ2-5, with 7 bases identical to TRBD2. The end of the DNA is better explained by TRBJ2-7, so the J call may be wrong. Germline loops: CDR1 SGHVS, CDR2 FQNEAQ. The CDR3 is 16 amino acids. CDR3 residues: CASSLVGGAGAYEQYF. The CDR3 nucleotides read TGTGCCAGCAGCTTAGTTGGGGGTGCGGGGGCCTACGAGCAGTACTTC.

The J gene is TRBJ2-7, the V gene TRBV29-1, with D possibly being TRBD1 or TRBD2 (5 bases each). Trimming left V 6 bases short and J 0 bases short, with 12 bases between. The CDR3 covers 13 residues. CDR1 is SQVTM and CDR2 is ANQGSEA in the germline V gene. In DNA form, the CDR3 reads TGCAGCGTCCAGGGACGTTTCTCCTACGAGCAGTACTTC. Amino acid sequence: CSVQGRFSYEQYF.

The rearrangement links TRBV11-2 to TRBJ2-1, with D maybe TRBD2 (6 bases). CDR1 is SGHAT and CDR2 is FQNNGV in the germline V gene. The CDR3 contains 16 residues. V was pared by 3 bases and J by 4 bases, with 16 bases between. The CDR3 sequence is CASSFFVASEYNEQFF. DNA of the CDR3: TGTGCCAGCAGCTTCTTCGTGGCTAGCGAATACAATGAGCAGTTCTTC.

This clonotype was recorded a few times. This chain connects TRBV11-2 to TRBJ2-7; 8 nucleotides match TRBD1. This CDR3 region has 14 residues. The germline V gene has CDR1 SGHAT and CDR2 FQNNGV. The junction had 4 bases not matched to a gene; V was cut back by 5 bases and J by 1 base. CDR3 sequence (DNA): TGTGCCAGCAGCGGATGGACAGGGTCCTACGAGCAGTACTTC. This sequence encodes CASSGWTGSYEQYF.